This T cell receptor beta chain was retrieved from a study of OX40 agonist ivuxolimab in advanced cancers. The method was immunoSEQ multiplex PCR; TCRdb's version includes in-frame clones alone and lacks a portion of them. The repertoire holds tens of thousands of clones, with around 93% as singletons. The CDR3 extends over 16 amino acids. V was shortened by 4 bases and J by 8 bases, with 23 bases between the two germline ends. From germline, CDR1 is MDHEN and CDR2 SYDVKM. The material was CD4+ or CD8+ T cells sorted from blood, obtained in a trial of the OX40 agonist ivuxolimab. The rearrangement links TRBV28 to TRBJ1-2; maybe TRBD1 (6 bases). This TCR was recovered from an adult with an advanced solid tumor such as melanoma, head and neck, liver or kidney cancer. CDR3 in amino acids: CASSSGWGPVRAGYTF. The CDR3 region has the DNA TGTGCCAGCAGTTCCGGTTGGGGGCCGGTTCGCGCGGGCTACACCTTC.